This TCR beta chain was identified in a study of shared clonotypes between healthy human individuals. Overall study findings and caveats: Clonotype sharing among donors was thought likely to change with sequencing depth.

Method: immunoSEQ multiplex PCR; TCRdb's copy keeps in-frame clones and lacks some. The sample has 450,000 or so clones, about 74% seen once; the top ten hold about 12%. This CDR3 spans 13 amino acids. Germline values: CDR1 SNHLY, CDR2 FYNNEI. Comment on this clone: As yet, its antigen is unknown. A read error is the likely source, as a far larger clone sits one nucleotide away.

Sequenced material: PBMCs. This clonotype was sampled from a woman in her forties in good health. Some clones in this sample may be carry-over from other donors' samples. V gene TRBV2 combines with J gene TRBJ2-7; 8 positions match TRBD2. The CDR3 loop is CASSAGGAYEQCF. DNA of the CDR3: TGTGCCAGCAGTGCGGGAGGGGCCTACGAGCAGTGCTTC.